By sample share, the clone carrying this T cell receptor (beta chain) is medium-sized. Antigen unknown. No cell sorting was done before RNA was extracted from the tissue. The sample is drawn from a study of tumor and adjacent non-tumor tissue in lung cancer. Study-level findings and limits: Normal lung showed higher cumulative top 100 clone frequency than tumor.

The germline V gene encodes CDR1 SGHAT and CDR2 FQNNGV. The V end was cut by 3 bases, the J end by 8 bases, with 16 bases between. CDR3 length equals 15 residues. TCRbeta libraries were built with three rounds of nested PCR, modified from ARM-PCR. TCRdb itself ran the multiplex PCR reads through MiXCR, one entry per CDR3 protein. The sample records about 79,000 distinct CDR3 sequences, over 55% being singletons. This chain joins TRBV11-2 and TRBJ2-2; the D is unclear. The receptor's source is a middle-aged woman with non-small cell lung cancer. The sample taken for sequencing was lung tumor tissue. This CDR3 reads CASSFLDVGTGELFF. The CDR3, as DNA: TGTGCCAGCAGCTTTCTCGATGTCGGTACGGGGGAGCTGTTTTTT.